These 12 T cell receptor beta chains originate from one sample sequenced in a study of OX40 agonist ivuxolimab in advanced cancers. Assay used: immunoSEQ multiplex PCR; TCRdb lists only in-frame clones, some missing. Of about 58,000 clones listed, over 80% are singletons. The sample consisted of CD4+ or CD8+ T cells sorted from blood, taken in a trial of the OX40 agonist ivuxolimab. The source of these receptors is an adult with an advanced solid tumor such as melanoma, head and neck, liver or kidney cancer.

The CDR3 DNA sequence: TGTGCCAGTAGTACCCGGACTAGCGGGGGAGAAGAGACCCAGTACTTC. This translates into CASSTRTSGGEETQYF. The chain combines TRBV19 with TRBJ2-5, with 13 positions matching TRBD2. The junction had 5 bases not matched to a gene; V was cut back by 4 bases and J by 3 bases. The CDR3 is 16 residues long. Germline CDR1 and CDR2: LNHDA and SQIVND (reference sequence).

The gene calls are TRBV29-1 and TRBJ2-5, with 10 bases identical to TRBD1. Germline CDR1 is SQVTM and CDR2 is ANQGSEA. The CDR3 covers 15 residues. The trim removed 1 base at V and 4 bases at J, leaving 6 bases unmatched. CDR3 loop: CSVEVRQGAGETQYF. In DNA, the CDR3 is TGCAGCGTTGAAGTTCGACAGGGGGCAGGAGAGACCCAGTACTTC.

As DNA, the CDR3 is TGTGCCAGCAGTACAAAGCCCGGACAGGGGGAGCTGTTTTTT. Amino acids: CASSTKPGQGELFF. The chain is built from TRBV13 and TRBJ2-2; weak D call: TRBD1 (6 bases). Trimming removed 6 bases at V and 8 bases at J, with 16 bases between. Germline CDR1 is PRHDT and CDR2 is FYEKMQ (reference sequence). This CDR3 comprises 14 residues.

The chain combines TRBV19 with TRBJ2-5; D may be TRBD2 (6 bases). Germline values: CDR1 LNHDA, CDR2 SQIVND (reference sequence). The CDR3 is 17 amino acids. The ends were cut back, 7 bases at V and 5 bases at J, with 26 bases in the middle. The CDR3 spells CASTARAGLTWEETQYF. The CDR3 coding sequence is TGTGCCAGTACCGCACGAGCGGGCCTGACCTGGGAGGAGACCCAGTACTTC.

This chain links TRBV18 with TRBJ2-7; 7 nucleotides align to TRBD1. The CDR3 is 15 residues long. V trimming: 5 bases; J trimming: 0 bases; junction bases outside the gene matches: 7. The germline CDR1 and CDR2 sequences are KGHSH and LQKENI. CDR3 bases: TGTGCCAGCTCAACCGGACAGGCGAGCTCCTACGAGCAGTACTTC. This sequence encodes CASSTGQASSYEQYF.

The chain couples TRBV2 to TRBJ2-3, with D perhaps TRBD2 (6 bases). CDR3 length: 18 residues. V gave up 6 bases and J gave up 2 bases, with 24 bases separating them. Germline values: CDR1 SNHLY, CDR2 FYNNEI. The CDR3 region is CASSLKGGGGWATDTQYF. As DNA, the CDR3 is TGTGCCAGCAGCTTAAAAGGCGGAGGAGGGTGGGCCACAGATACGCAGTATTTT.

This clone was detected a few times. The J gene is TRBJ2-3, the V gene TRBV10-3; weak D call: TRBD1 (6 bases). With 6 bases removed from V and 1 base from J, the gap between germline ends came to 11 bases. Germline CDR1 is ENHRY and CDR2 is SYGVKD. The CDR3 runs 14 residues. As DNA, the CDR3 is TGTGCCATCAGCGAGCGGACAGGCACAGATACGCAGTATTTT. It encodes CAISERTGTDTQYF.

This clone was seen once. The chain joins TRBV7-3 to TRBJ2-1; TRBD2 matches 7 bases. The CDR3 sequence is 15 residues long. CDR1 SGHTA and CDR2 FQGTGA come from the germline V gene. The V gene end was trimmed by 1 base and the J gene end by 0 bases; junction bases not matched to a gene: 0. CDR3 residues: CASSLSGGSYNEQFF. In nucleotides, the CDR3 is TGTGCCAGCAGCTTAAGCGGGGGCTCCTACAATGAGCAGTTCTTC.

This chain uses TRBV7-2 with TRBJ2-3; the match to TRBD2 covers 9 bases. This CDR3 has 18 residues. Germline V gene sequence: CDR1 SGHTA, CDR2 FQGNSA. V gave up 2 bases and J gave up 4 bases; unmatched junction bases: 13. CDR3 protein: CASSLPQTVAGEADTQYF. The CDR3 bases are TGTGCCAGCAGCTTACCCCAGACTGTAGCGGGGGAAGCAGATACGCAGTATTTT.

This clone was seen a single time. The genes are TRBV10-1 and TRBJ2-2, with 10 positions matching TRBD2. The CDR3 extends over 14 amino acids. The germline CDR1 and CDR2 sequences are WNHNN and SYGVQD (reference sequence). V shed 8 bases, J shed 6 bases, and the junction held 6 bases outside the gene matches. CDR3 DNA sequence: TGCGCCAGCGGTAGCGGGGGGTACCCCGGGGAGCTGTTTTTT. Translated, it gives CASGSGGYPGELFF.

This chain joins TRBV7-2 and TRBJ1-5, with no clear D. CDR1 and CDR2 from the germline V gene are SGHTA and FQGNSA. The CDR3 is 13 amino acids. V lost 5 bases and J lost 0, with 5 bases in between. This chain's CDR3 is CASSRNSNQPQHF. The CDR3 DNA is TGTGCCAGCAGCCGAAATAGCAATCAGCCCCAGCATTTT.

The chain has TRBV5-6 and TRBJ2-1; weak D call: TRBD1 (5 bases). Trimming removed 2 bases at V and 9 bases at J, with 9 bases between. The CDR3 runs 12 residues. Germline loops: CDR1 SGHDT, CDR2 YYEEEE. CDR3 coding DNA: TGTGCCAGCAGCTTTACCAGGGTTGAGCAGTTCTTC. Its protein is CASSFTRVEQFF.